Here is one T cell receptor (beta chain) with its context. This sample was taken from a study of blood T cell repertoires in COVID-19. The overall study: Acute and convalescent COVID-19 samples came from the United States, Italy and Spain.

The CDR3 covers 15 residues. Germline CDR1 reads SGHTA; CDR2 reads FQGNSA. The V segment lost 5 bases and the J segment 5 bases; nucleotides outside the gene matches: 10. Original processing notes: By means of reference gene primer amplification, nucleated cell counts were estimated. TCRdb's copy holds only in-frame clones and misses some; the assay was immunoSEQ multiplex PCR. For V, J and clone size, that table is used; D and trimming come from the DNA. The repertoire holds 250,000 to 300,000 clones, with around 90% as singletons. The chain joins TRBV7-2 to TRBJ2-5; 8 bases are shared with TRBD1. Specimen: peripheral blood. This receptor was taken from a woman between 45 and 60 years old who had recovered from COVID-19. The CDR3 nucleotides are TGTGCCAGCAGCCCGATCAGGGGGCTCGGGGAGACCCAGTACTTC. As protein: CASSPIRGLGETQYF.